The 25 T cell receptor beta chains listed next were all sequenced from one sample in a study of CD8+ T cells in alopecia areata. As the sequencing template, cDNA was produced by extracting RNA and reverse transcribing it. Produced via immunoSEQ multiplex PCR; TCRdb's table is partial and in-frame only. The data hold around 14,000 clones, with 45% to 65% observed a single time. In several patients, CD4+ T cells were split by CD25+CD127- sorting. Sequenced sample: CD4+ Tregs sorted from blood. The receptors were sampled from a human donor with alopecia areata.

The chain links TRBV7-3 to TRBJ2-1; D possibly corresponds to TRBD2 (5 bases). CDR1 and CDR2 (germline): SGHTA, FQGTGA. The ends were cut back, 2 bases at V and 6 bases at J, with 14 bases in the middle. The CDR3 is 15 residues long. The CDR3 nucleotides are TGTGCCAGCAGCTTATCAGCGGAGACCTCCAATGAGCAGTTCTTC. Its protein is CASSLSAETSNEQFF.

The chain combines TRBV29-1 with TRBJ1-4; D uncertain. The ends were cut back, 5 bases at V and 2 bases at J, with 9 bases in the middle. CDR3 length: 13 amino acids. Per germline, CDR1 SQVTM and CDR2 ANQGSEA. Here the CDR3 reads CSVLWVTNEKLFF. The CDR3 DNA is TGCAGCGTTCTATGGGTGACTAATGAAAAACTGTTTTTT.

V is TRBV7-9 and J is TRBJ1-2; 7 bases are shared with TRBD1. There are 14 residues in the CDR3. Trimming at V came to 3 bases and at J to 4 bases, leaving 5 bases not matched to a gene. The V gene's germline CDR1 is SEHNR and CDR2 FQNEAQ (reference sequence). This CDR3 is CASSFPGGVYGYTF. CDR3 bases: TGTGCCAGCAGCTTCCCAGGGGGAGTCTATGGCTACACCTTC.

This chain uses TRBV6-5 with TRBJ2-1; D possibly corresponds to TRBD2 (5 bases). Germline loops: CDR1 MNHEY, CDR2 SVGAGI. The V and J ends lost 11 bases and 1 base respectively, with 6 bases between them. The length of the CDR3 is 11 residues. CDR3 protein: CAGGSYNEQFF. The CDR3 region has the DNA TGTGCCGGAGGTTCCTACAATGAGCAGTTCTTC.

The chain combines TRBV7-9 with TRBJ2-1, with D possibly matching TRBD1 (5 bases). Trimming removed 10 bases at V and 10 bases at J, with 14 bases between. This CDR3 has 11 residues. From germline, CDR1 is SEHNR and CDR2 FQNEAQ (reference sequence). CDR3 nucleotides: TGTGCCATTACAACCCCAGGGGAGCAGTTCTTC. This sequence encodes CAITTPGEQFF. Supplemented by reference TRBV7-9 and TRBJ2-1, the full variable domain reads DTGVSQNPRHKITKRGQNVTFRCDPISEHNRLYWYRQTLGQGPEFLTYFQNEAQLEKSRLLSDRFSAERPKGSFSTLEIQRTEQGDSAMYLCAITTPGEQFFGPGTRLTVL.

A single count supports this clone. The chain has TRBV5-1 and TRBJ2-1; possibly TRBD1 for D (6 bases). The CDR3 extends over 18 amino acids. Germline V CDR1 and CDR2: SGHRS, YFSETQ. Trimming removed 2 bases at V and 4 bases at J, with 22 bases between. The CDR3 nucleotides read TGCGCCAGCAGCTTTCGGTTTTCCCTCGGGACACAATACAATGAGCAGTTCTTC. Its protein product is CASSFRFSLGTQYNEQFF. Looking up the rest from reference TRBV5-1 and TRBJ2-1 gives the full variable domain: KAGVTQTPRYLIKTRGQQVTLSCSPISGHRSVSWYQQTPGQGLQFLFEYFSETQRNKGNFPGRFSGRQFSNSRSEMNVSTLELGDSALYLCASSFRFSLGTQYNEQFFGPGTRLTVL.

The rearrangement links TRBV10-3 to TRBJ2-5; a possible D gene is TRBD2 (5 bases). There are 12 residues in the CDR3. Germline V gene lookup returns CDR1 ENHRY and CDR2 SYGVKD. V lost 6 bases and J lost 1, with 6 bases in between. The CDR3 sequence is CAISRGQETQYF. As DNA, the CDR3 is TGTGCCATCAGCCGGGGCCAAGAGACCCAGTACTTC.

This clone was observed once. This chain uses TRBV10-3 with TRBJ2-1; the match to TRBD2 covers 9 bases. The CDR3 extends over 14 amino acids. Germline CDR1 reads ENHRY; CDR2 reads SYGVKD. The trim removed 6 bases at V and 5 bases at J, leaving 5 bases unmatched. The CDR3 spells CAIRETSGNNEQFF. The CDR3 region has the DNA TGTGCCATCAGGGAGACTAGCGGAAACAATGAGCAGTTCTTC.

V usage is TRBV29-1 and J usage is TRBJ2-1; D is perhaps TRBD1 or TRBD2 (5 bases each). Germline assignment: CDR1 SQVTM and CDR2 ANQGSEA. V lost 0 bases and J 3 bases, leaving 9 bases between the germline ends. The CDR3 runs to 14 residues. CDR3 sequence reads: CSVEERGSYNEQFF. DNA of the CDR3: TGCAGCGTTGAAGAGAGGGGCAGCTACAATGAGCAGTTCTTC.

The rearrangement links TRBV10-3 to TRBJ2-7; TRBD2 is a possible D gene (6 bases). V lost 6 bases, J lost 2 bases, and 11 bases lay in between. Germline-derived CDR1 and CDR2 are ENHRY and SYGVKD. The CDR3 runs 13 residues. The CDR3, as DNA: TGTGCCATCAGCATGGACTATGCCTACGAGCAGTACTTC. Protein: CAISMDYAYEQYF.

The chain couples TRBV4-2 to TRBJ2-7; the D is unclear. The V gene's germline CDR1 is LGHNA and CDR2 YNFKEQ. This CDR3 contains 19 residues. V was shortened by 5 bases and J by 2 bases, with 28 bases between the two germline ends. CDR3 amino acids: CASSFLSGGARNYPYEQYF. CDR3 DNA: TGTGCCAGCAGCTTCCTATCGGGCGGCGCAAGGAACTACCCCTACGAGCAGTACTTC.

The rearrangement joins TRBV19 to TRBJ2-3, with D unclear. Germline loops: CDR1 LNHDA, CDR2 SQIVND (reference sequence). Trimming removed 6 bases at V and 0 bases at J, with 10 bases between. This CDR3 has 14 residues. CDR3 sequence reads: CASSVSSSTDTQYF. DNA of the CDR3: TGTGCCAGTAGCGTCTCCTCCAGCACAGATACGCAGTATTTT.

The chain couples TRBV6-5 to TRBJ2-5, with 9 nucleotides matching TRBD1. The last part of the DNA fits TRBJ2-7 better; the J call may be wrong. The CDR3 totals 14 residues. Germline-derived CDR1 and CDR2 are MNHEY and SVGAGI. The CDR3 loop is CASRRGTGLYEQYF. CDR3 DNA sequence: TGTGCCAGCAGGAGGGGGACAGGGCTCTACGAGCAGTACTTC.

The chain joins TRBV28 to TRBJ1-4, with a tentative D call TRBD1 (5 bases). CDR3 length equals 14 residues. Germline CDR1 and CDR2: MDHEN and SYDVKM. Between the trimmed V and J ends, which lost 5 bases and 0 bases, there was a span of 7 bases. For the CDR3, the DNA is TGTGCCAGCAGTAGGGGCGCAACTAATGAAAAACTGTTTTTT. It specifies CASSRGATNEKLFF.

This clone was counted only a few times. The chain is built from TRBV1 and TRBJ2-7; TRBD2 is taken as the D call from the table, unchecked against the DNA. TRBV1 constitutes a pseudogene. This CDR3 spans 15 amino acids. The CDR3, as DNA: TGCACCAGCAGCCTTAGCGGGAGGAGCTCCTACGAGCAGTACTTC. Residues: CTSSLSGRSSYEQYF.

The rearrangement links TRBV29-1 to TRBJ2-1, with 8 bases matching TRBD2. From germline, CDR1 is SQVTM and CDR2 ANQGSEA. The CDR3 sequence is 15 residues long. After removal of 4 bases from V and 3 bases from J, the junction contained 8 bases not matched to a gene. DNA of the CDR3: TGCAGCGTTGTTGGAGCCGGGACTAGCTACAATGAGCAGTTCTTC. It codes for CSVVGAGTSYNEQFF.

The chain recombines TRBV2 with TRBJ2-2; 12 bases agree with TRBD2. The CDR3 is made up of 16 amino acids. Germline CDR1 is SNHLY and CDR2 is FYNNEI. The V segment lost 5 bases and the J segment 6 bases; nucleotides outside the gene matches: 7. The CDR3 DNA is TGTGCCAGCAGTTCCGGACTAGCGGGAATCGCCGGGGAGCTGTTTTTT. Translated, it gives CASSSGLAGIAGELFF.

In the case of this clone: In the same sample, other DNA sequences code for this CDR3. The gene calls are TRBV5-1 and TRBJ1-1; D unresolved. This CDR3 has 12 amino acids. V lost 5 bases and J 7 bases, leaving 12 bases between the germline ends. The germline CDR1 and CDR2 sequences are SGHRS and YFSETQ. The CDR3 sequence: CASSRQGNEAFF. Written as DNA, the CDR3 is TGCGCCAGCAGTCGACAAGGTAATGAAGCTTTCTTT.

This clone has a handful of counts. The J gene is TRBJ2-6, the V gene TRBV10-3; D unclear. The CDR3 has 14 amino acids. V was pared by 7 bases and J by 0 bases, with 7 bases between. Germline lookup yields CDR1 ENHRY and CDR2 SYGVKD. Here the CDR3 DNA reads TGTGCCATCATGTCGGGCTCTGGGGCCAACGTCCTGACTTTC. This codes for CAIMSGSGANVLTF.

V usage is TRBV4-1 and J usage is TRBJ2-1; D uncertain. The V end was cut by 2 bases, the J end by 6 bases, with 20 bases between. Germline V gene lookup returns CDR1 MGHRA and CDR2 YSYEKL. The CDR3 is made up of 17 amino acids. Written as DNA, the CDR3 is TGCGCCAGCAGCCAAAGGGCCACTAAAGTTTCGCGCAATGAGCAGTTCTTC. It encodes CASSQRATKVSRNEQFF.

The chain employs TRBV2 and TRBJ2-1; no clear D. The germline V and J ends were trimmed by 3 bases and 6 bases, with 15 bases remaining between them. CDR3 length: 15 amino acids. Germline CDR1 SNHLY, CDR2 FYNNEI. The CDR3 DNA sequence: TGTGCCAGCAGTGACGTCGGGCGCCTTCGCAATGAGCAGTTCTTC. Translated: CASSDVGRLRNEQFF.

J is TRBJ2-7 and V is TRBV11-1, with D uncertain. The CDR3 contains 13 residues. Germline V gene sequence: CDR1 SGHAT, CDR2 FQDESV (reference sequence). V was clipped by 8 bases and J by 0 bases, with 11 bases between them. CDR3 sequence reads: CASGGWPSYEQYF. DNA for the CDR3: TGTGCCAGCGGCGGCTGGCCCTCCTACGAGCAGTACTTC.

The CDR3 DNA reads TGCGCCAGCAGCTTGATGGCTAGCGGGAGGATCTACGAGCAGTACTTC. Translating it yields CASSLMASGRIYEQYF. The V and J genes are TRBV5-1 and TRBJ2-5; 11 nucleotides match TRBD2. TRBJ2-7 explains the end of the DNA better; the J call may be wrong. Looked up from germline, CDR1 is SGHRS and CDR2 is YFSETQ. The CDR3 extends over 16 amino acids.

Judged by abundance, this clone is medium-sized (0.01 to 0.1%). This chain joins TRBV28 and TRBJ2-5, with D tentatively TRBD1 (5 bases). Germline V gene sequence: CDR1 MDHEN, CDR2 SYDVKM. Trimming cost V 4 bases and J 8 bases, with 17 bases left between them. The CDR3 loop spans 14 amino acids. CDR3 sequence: CASSSKGLRRTQYF. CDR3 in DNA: TGTGCCAGCAGTTCGAAGGGGTTACGGAGAACCCAGTACTTC.

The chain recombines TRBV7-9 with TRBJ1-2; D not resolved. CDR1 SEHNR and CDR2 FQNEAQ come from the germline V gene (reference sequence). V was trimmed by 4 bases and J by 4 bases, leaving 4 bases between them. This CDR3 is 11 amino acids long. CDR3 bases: TGTGCCAGCAGCTCCGGCTATGGCTACACCTTC. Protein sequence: CASSSGYGYTF.